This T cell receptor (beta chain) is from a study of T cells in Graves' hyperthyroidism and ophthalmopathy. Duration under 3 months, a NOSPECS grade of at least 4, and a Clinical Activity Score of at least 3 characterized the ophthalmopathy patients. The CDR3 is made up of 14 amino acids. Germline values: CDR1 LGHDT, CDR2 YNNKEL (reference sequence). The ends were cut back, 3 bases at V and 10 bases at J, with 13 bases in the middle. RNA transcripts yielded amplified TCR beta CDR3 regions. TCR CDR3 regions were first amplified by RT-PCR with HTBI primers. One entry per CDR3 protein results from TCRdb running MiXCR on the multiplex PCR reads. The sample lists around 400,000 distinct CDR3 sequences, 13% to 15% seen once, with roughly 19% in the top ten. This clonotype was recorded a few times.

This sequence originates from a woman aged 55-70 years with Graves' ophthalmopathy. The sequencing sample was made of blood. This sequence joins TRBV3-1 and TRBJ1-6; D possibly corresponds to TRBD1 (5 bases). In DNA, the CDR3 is TGTGCCAGCAGCCAGGCGACCTGGGGGTCACCCCTCCACTTT. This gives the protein CASSQATWGSPLHF.